These 13 T cell receptor beta chains were sequenced from one sample in a study of blood T cells in healthy people across ages. It was with a sample-barcoded 5' primer and a J-beta primer mix that a second PCR of roughly 7 to 11 cycles was run. TCRdb fed the 5' RACE reads into MiXCR, producing one record per CDR3 protein. The sample comprises 710,000 or so distinct CDR3 sequences, about 30% of which are singletons, and approximately 15% rests with the top ten. Sequencing was performed on blood. Source of these receptors: a woman older than 75 in good health.

This clonotype was seen repeatedly, ten times or more. The chain is built from TRBV9 and TRBJ2-1, with 15 bases lining up with TRBD2. Germline assignment: CDR1 SGDLS and CDR2 YYNGEE. V was clipped by 0 bases and J by 3 bases; unmatched bases: 7. The CDR3 covers 19 residues. The CDR3 DNA reads as TGTGCCAGCAGCGTAGCCGGGACTAGCGGGGGGTTGATCTACAATGAGCAGTTCTTC. Residues: CASSVAGTSGGLIYNEQFF.

This clonotype has a count of ten or more. The chain combines TRBV7-2 with TRBJ2-1, with 16 bases that match TRBD2. Germline V gene lookup returns CDR1 SGHTA and CDR2 FQGNSA. CDR3 length: 18 residues. Trimming cost V 0 bases and J 9 bases; bases outside gene matches: 8. The CDR3 nucleotides are TGTGCCAGCAGCTTAGCCGGGACTAGCGGGGGGGCCCGGGGTGAGCAGTTCTTC. Its translation: CASSLAGTSGGARGEQFF.

This clonotype turned up a few times. This CDR3 reads CATSDSTSGISTDTQYF. CDR3 DNA sequence: TGTGCCACCAGTGATTCCACTAGCGGGATTAGCACAGATACGCAGTATTTT. The rearrangement uses TRBV24-1 and TRBJ2-3, with 10 bases aligning to TRBD2. This CDR3 spans 17 amino acids. J lost 0 bases, V lost 2 bases, and 4 bases had no gene match. The V gene's germline CDR1 is KGHDR and CDR2 SFDVKD.

In this sample, this clonotype turned up many times. The chain combines TRBV5-1 with TRBJ2-7; 7 bases are a match to TRBD1. The CDR3 covers 12 residues. Germline loops: CDR1 SGHRS, CDR2 YFSETQ. Unmatched junction bases numbered 3, after V lost 3 bases and J lost 6 bases. The CDR3 loop reads CASSSGTVEQYF. The CDR3 region has the DNA TGCGCCAGCAGCTCTGGGACAGTCGAGCAGTACTTC.

Details on this clonotype: Compared with germline, one end of the junction differs, possibly owing to a read error. This sequence joins TRBV12-3 or TRBV12-4 and TRBJ2-3; TRBD1 might be the D (5 bases). The CDR3 consists of 14 residues. The CDR3 loop is CASSFLGRTDTQYF. Here the CDR3 DNA reads TGTGCTAGCAGTTTCCTGGGGCGCACAGATACGCAGTATTTT.

About this clonotype: A much larger clone differs from this one at a single base, so this may be a read error. The chain is built from TRBV6-5 and TRBJ2-5; 7 bases are a match to TRBD2. The CDR3 runs to 16 residues. Germline V gives CDR1 MNHEY, CDR2 SVGAGI. The CDR3 nucleotides are TGTGCCAGCAGTTCCCTTCGAAGCGGGGCAACGGAGACCCAGAACTTC. Protein: CASSSLRSGATETQNF.

This clonotype has at least ten counts. The chain joins TRBV6-6 to TRBJ1-2, with 10 bases fitting TRBD1. With 5 bases clipped from V and 3 bases from J, the junction kept 3 bases outside the gene matches. Germline CDR1 is MNHNY and CDR2 is SVGAGI (reference sequence). This CDR3 contains 14 residues. CDR3 in DNA: TGTGCCAGCAGTGGGGACAGGGGAGACTATGGCTACACCTTC. The encoded protein is CASSGDRGDYGYTF.

The V call is TRBV5-1, the J call TRBJ2-1; TRBD1 is a possible D gene (6 bases). This CDR3 spans 17 amino acids. Deletions cut 2 bases from V and 5 bases from J, with 20 bases between. Germline V gene data show CDR1 as SGHRS and CDR2 as YFSETQ. Written as DNA, the CDR3 is TGCGCCAGCAGCTTTTCTCCCGGACAGAAGCCCCACAATGAGCAGTTCTTC. Amino acids: CASSFSPGQKPHNEQFF.

V is TRBV5-1 and J is TRBJ2-3; the D is unclear. The CDR3 spans 14 residues. Germline V gene data show CDR1 as SGHRS and CDR2 as YFSETQ. Trimming took off 0 bases at V and 4 bases at J, with 9 bases between the two ends. This CDR3 is CASSLVRAADTQYF. Written as DNA, the CDR3 is TGCGCCAGCAGCTTGGTACGTGCCGCAGATACGCAGTATTTT.

The chain uses TRBV6-1 and TRBJ1-2, with D possibly TRBD1 on 6 matching bases. Looked up from germline, CDR1 is MNHNS and CDR2 is SASEGT. The V and J ends lost 6 bases and 1 base respectively, with 21 bases between them. The CDR3 extends over 17 amino acids. CDR3 sequence reads: CASSNPGQLALNYGYTF. DNA of the CDR3: TGTGCCAGCAGCAACCCAGGACAGCTAGCCCTTAACTATGGCTACACCTTC.

The chain couples TRBV20-1 to TRBJ1-3, with a possible D match to TRBD1 (6 bases). Germline V gene sequence: CDR1 DFQATT, CDR2 SNEGSKA (reference sequence). CDR3 length equals 17 residues. With 1 base removed from V and 0 bases from J, the gap between germline ends came to 16 bases. CDR3 coding DNA: TGCAGTGCTAGAGTGGCCCCGGGACACCGCTCTGGAAACACCATATATTTT. It encodes CSARVAPGHRSGNTIYF.

This clonotype was seen a few times. A much larger clonotype is one base distant, so this may be a read error. The chain recombines TRBV7-3 with TRBJ2-5; 12 positions agree with TRBD2. Germline CDR1 and CDR2: SGHTA and FQGTGA. The CDR3 has 16 residues. The CDR3 sequence is CAGSLLAGGPIETQYF. The CDR3 region has the DNA TGTGCCGGCAGCCTCCTAGCGGGGGGGCCCATCGAGACCCAGTACTTC.

In its sample, this clonotype was seen a few times. The chain carries TRBV6-2 or TRBV6-3 and TRBJ1-2; 8 bases match TRBD1. The CDR3 totals 12 residues. Germline lookup yields CDR1 MNHEY and CDR2 SVGEGT. V gave up 10 bases and J gave up 4 bases; unmatched junction bases: 5. CDR3 in amino acids: CATGQAPYGYTF. In nucleotides, the CDR3 is TGTGCCACGGGACAGGCGCCCTATGGCTACACCTTC.